This TCR beta chain was identified in a study of blood T cell repertoires in COVID-19. Study at large: Material from acute and convalescent COVID-19 was sourced from the United States, Italy and Spain.

In the original processing: Amplification of reference gene primers was used by the study to estimate nucleated cell counts. Repertoires were generated with immunoSEQ multiplex PCR, while TCRdb's copy carries only in-frame clones and drops some. V and J calls and clone size follow that table, whereas D and trimming were derived from the DNA. The sample lists some 180,000 clones, around 80% occurring once. This receptor was obtained from an elderly woman with active or convalescent COVID-19. Sequencing was performed on peripheral blood.

CDR3 bases: TGTGCCAGCAGCTGGGGGACAGGGCACGGGGAGCTGTTTTTT. Amino acids: CASSWGTGHGELFF. This chain joins TRBV7-2 and TRBJ2-2; TRBD1 aligns across 9 bases. The CDR3 sequence is 14 residues long. The germline CDR1 and CDR2 sequences are SGHTA and FQGNSA. With 4 bases clipped from V and 7 bases from J, the junction kept 4 bases outside the gene matches.